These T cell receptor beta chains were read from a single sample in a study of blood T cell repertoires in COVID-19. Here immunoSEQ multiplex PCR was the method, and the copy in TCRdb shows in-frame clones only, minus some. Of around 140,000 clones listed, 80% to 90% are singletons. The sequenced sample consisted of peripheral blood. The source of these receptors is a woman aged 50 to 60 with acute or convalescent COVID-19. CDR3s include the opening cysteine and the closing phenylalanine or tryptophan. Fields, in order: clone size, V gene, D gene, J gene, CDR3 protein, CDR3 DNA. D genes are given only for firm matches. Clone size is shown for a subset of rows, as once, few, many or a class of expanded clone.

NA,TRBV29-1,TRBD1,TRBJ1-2,CSAEGTVPYGYTF,TGCAGCGCCGAGGGGACAGTGCCCTATGGCTACACCTTC
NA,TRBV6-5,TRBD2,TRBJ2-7,CASSEREPTSYEQYF,TGTGCCAGCAGCGAGCGGGAGCCCACCTCCTACGAGCAGTACTTC
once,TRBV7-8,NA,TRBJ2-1,CASCLWGEGAYNEQFF,TGTGCCAGCTGCTTGTGGGGGGAAGGCGCCTACAATGAGCAGTTCTTC
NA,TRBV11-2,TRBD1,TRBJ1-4,CASSFGTGYEKLFF,TGTGCCAGCAGCTTCGGGACAGGGTATGAAAAACTGTTTTTT
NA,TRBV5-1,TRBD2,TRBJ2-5,CASSLQIAGGLETQYF,TGCGCCAGCAGCCTACAGATAGCGGGGGGGCTGGAGACCCAGTACTTC
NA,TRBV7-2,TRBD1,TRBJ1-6,CASSTGQGRSPLHF,TGTGCCAGCAGCACCGGACAGGGGCGTTCACCCCTCCACTTT
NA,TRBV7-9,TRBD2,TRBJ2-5,CASSLPSGVQETQYF,TGTGCCAGCAGCTTACCTAGCGGGGTCCAAGAGACCCAGTACTTC
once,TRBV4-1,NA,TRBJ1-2,CASSQAGPIYGYTF,TGCGCCAGCAGCCAGGCAGGTCCCATCTATGGCTACACCTTC
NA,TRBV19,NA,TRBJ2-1,CASSIFQGSYEQFF,TGTGCCAGTAGTATTTTTCAGGGGTCCTATGAGCAGTTCTTC
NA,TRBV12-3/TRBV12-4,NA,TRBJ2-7,CASSRGEPYEQYF,TGTGCCAGCAGTCGGGGTGAACCCTACGAGCAGTACTTC
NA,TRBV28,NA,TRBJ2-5,CASSLRVTGWETQYF,TGTGCCAGCAGTCTCCGGGTTACGGGGTGGGAGACCCAGTACTTC
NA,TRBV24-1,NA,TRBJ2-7,CATSPGSYEQYF,TGTGCCACCAGTCCAGGAAGCTACGAGCAGTACTTC
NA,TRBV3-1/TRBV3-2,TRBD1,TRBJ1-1,CASSQTGSIPEAFF,TGTGCCAGCAGCCAGACAGGGTCCATCCCTGAAGCTTTCTTT
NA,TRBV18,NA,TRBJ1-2,CASSPGTGNYGYTF,TGTGCCAGCTCACCGGGCACCGGTAACTATGGCTACACCTTC
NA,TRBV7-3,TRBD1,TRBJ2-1,CASSTGTARPYYNEQFF,TGTGCCAGCAGCACCGGGACAGCTCGTCCTTACTACAATGAGCAGTTCTTC
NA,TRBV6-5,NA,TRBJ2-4,CASRTTFLAKNIQYF,TGTGCCAGCAGGACGACATTTCTAGCCAAAAACATTCAGTACTTC
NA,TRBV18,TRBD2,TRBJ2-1,CASSPGLAGSSYNEQFF,TGTGCCAGCTCACCCGGACTAGCGGGGAGCTCCTACAATGAGCAGTTCTTC
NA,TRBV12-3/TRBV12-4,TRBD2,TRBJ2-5,CASRPGGKETQYF,TGTGCCAGCAGGCCGGGAGGGAAAGAGACCCAGTACTTC
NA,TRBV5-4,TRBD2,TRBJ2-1,CASSLAGGFINEQFF,TGTGCCAGCAGCTTGGCGGGGGGGTTTATCAATGAGCAGTTCTTC
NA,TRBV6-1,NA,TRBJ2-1,CASSEYPGEQFF,TGTGCCAGCAGTGAATACCCGGGTGAGCAGTTCTTC
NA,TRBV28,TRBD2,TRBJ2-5,CASGEIAGSETQYF,TGTGCCAGCGGTGAAATAGCGGGGTCAGAGACCCAGTACTTC
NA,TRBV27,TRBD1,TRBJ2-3,CASRGTGSDTQYF,TGTGCCAGCAGAGGGACAGGGTCAGATACGCAGTATTTT
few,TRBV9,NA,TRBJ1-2,CASGPGQSYGYTF,TGTGCCAGCGGCCCGGGACAAAGTTATGGCTACACCTTC
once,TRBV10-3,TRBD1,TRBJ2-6,CAIMPGQGYAGANVLTF,TGTGCCATAATGCCGGGACAGGGATACGCTGGGGCCAACGTCCTGACTTTC
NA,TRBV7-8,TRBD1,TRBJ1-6,CASSLGTRGLSPLHF,TGTGCCAGCAGCTTGGGTACCAGGGGGCTTTCACCCCTCCACTTT
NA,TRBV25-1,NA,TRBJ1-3,CASSERSGSGNTIYF,TGTGCCAGCAGTGAAAGGTCCGGGTCCGGAAACACCATATATTTT
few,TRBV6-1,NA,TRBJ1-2,CASSEEAGGLGYGYTF,TGTGCCAGCAGTGAAGAGGCGGGGGGTTTAGGCTATGGCTACACCTTC
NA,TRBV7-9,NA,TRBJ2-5,CASSRVVETQYF,TGTGCCAGCAGCCGGGTCGTGGAGACCCAGTACTTC
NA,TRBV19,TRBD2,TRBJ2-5,CASSIVAGGLETQYF,TGTGCCAGTAGTATAGTAGCGGGGGGATTAGAGACCCAGTACTTC
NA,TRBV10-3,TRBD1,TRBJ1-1,CAISDQTGQNTEAFF,TGTGCCATCAGTGACCAGACAGGGCAGAACACTGAAGCTTTCTTT
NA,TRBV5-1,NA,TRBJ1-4,CASSLAGVGEKLFF,TGCGCCAGCAGCTTGGCAGGGGTTGGTGAAAAACTGTTTTTT
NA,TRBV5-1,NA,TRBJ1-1,CASSLASRRDLEAFF,TGCGCCAGCAGCTTGGCCTCTCGGAGGGACCTTGAAGCTTTCTTT
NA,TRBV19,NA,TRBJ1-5,CASSTPGNRRNQPQHF,TGTGCCAGTAGTACCCCTGGGAACAGGCGCAATCAGCCCCAGCATTTT
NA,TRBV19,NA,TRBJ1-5,CASRETGQLGAQHF,TGTGCCAGTAGAGAAACCGGACAGCTAGGGGCCCAGCATTTT
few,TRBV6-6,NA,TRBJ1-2,CASSFPGRATNYGYTF,TGTGCCAGCAGTTTCCCTGGGAGGGCAACTAACTATGGCTACACCTTC
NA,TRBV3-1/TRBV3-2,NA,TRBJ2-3,CASSQDLGVGTDTQYF,TGTGCCAGCAGCCAAGATCTGGGAGTCGGTACAGATACGCAGTATTTT
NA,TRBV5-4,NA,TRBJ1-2,CASSFTSSLYGYTF,TGTGCCAGCAGCTTTACGAGTTCGCTCTATGGCTACACCTTC
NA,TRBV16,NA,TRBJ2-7,CASSQRGNEQYF,TGTGCCAGCAGCCAACGGGGAAACGAGCAGTACTTC
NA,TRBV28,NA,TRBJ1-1,CASSPASQAFNTEAFF,TGTGCCAGCAGTCCCGCCTCACAGGCGTTCAACACTGAAGCTTTCTTT
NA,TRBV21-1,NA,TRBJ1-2,CANHPRLPINYGYTF,TGTGCCAATCATCCCAGGCTTCCGATCAACTATGGCTACACCTTC
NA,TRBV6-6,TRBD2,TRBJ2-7,CASRSLAGVLYEQYF,TGTGCCAGCCGGAGTCTAGCGGGGGTCCTCTACGAGCAGTACTTC
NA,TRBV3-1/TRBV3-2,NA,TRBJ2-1,CASSQGLDSSYNEQFF,TGTGCCAGCAGCCAAGGCCTGGACAGCTCCTACAATGAGCAGTTCTTC
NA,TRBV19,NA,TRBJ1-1,CASSIAGGYTEAFF,TGTGCCAGTAGTATAGCGGGGGGCTACACTGAAGCTTTCTTT
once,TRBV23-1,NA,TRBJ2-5,CASSQSRDRSLVGETQYF,TGCGCCAGCAGTCAATCGAGAGACAGGAGTCTAGTGGGAGAGACCCAGTACTTC
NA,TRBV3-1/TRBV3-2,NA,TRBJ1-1,CASSQQGVGEAFF,TGTGCCAGCAGCCAACAAGGGGTAGGAGAAGCTTTCTTT
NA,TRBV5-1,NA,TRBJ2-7,CASSSLPGDPTSEQYF,TGCGCCAGCAGCTCCCTCCCAGGGGACCCTACGAGCGAGCAGTACTTC
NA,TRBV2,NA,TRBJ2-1,CASIVGLFSYNEQFF,TGTGCCAGCATCGTGGGACTCTTCTCCTACAATGAGCAGTTCTTC
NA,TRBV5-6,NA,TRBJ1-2,CASRPLGRGGYGYTF,TGTGCCAGCAGGCCACTGGGGAGGGGGGGCTATGGCTACACCTTC
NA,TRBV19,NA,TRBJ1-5,CASSIRDSNQPQHF,TGTGCCAGTAGTATCCGGGATAGCAATCAGCCCCAGCATTTT
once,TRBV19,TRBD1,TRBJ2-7,CASQGQNTYEQYF,TGTGCCAGCCAGGGACAGAATACCTACGAGCAGTACTTC
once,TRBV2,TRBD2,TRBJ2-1,CASSLLAGSYNEQFF,TGTGCCAGCAGTCTTCTAGCGGGTTCCTACAATGAGCAGTTCTTC
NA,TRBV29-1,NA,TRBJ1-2,CSGIDTDYGYTF,TGCAGCGGGATTGACACGGACTATGGCTACACCTTC
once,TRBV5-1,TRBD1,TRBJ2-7,CASSWDRAYEQYF,TGCGCCAGCAGCTGGGACAGAGCCTACGAGCAGTACTTC
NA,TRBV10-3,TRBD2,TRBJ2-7,CAISESIAGGSYEQYF,TGTGCCATCAGTGAGTCAATAGCGGGGGGTTCCTACGAGCAGTACTTC
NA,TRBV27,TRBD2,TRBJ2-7,CASSWGLAGEQYF,TGTGCCAGCAGCTGGGGACTAGCGGGCGAGCAGTACTTC